A single sample is the source of the 17 T cell receptor beta chains below, sequenced in a study of siplizumab effects on memory and regulatory T cells. Using immunoSEQ multiplex PCR, the repertoire was profiled, and TCRdb retains in-frame clones only, with some absent. The sample carries about 100,000 clones, 94% recorded once. The sequencing sample was made of non-Treg CD4+ T cells sorted from blood. The receptors were gathered from a human donor in good health.

The chain carries TRBV6-1 and TRBJ2-7; the D is unclear. Germline loops: CDR1 MNHNS, CDR2 SASEGT. Trimming took off 3 bases at V and 1 base at J, with 10 bases between the two ends. The CDR3 has 14 amino acids. CDR3 residues: CASSEIHESYEQYF. CDR3 nucleotide sequence: TGTGCCAGCAGTGAGATCCATGAATCCTACGAGCAGTACTTC.

The chain links TRBV27 to TRBJ2-3, with 8 nucleotides matching TRBD1. The CDR3 loop spans 16 amino acids. CDR1 and CDR2 from the germline V gene are MNHEY and SMNVEV (reference sequence). V shed 6 bases and J 4 bases; nucleotides not matched to a gene: 12. The CDR3: CASRTGAGLVSDTQYF. For the CDR3, the DNA is TGTGCCAGCAGGACAGGGGCCGGCCTCGTTTCAGATACGCAGTATTTT.

The CDR3 region is CASSLGLLGYEQYF. CDR3 DNA sequence: TGTGCCAGTAGTTTGGGACTGCTGGGGTACGAGCAGTACTTC. This chain joins TRBV19 and TRBJ2-7, with D possibly matching TRBD2 (6 bases). V lost 5 bases to trimming and J lost 4 bases, with 15 bases between them. The CDR3 is 14 residues long. Germline CDR1 reads LNHDA; CDR2 reads SQIVND (reference sequence).

The chain recombines TRBV27 with TRBJ2-6, with 11 bases fitting TRBD1. The CDR3 loop spans 17 amino acids. V dropped 3 bases and J dropped 5; count of bases not matched to a gene: 6. Germline lookup yields CDR1 MNHEY and CDR2 SMNVEV (reference sequence). CDR3 nucleotides: TGTGCCAGCAGTTTGGGACAGGGGGAAACTAGGGCCAACGTCCTGACTTTC. It translates to CASSLGQGETRANVLTF.

This chain joins TRBV18 and TRBJ2-5; 8 nucleotides line up with TRBD2. CDR1 is KGHSH, CDR2 LQKENI, per germline. Trimming at V came to 3 bases and at J to 0 bases, leaving 3 bases not matched to a gene. This CDR3 has 15 residues. The chain's CDR3 is CASSPRGAYQETQYF. The CDR3 bases are TGTGCCAGCTCACCGCGGGGGGCATACCAAGAGACCCAGTACTTC. The full variable domain, its missing parts supplied by reference TRBV18 and TRBJ2-5, is NAGVMQNPRHLVRRRGQEARLRCSPMKGHSHVYWYRQLPEEGLKFMVYLQKENIIDESGMPKERFSAEFPKEGPSILRIQQVVRGDSAAYFCASSPRGAYQETQYFGPGTRLLVL.

V and J are TRBV29-1 and TRBJ1-4; D may be TRBD1 (6 bases). V dropped 6 bases and J dropped 0 bases, with 11 bases sitting between them. The CDR3 runs to 14 residues. The germline gives CDR1 SQVTM, CDR2 ANQGSEA. The CDR3 spells CSVAGGTTNEKLFF. The CDR3 bases are TGCAGCGTCGCTGGGGGCACAACTAATGAAAAACTGTTTTTT.

CDR3 amino acids: CASSKNRGGANVLTF. The CDR3 coding sequence is TGTGCCAGCAGTAAGAATAGAGGTGGGGCCAACGTCCTGACTTTC. This sequence joins TRBV6-5 and TRBJ2-6; D is unclear. The ends were cut back, 5 bases at V and 3 bases at J, with 11 bases in the middle. Looked up from germline, CDR1 is MNHEY and CDR2 is SVGAGI. This CDR3 is built from 15 residues.

The chain has TRBV27 and TRBJ1-2, with D perhaps matching TRBD1 (5 bases). CDR1 and CDR2 (germline): MNHEY, SMNVEV (reference sequence). The V gene lost 0 bases and the J gene lost 4 bases, with 9 bases spanning the gap. This CDR3 has 14 residues. CDR3: CASSLSRRVYGYTF. The CDR3 DNA is TGTGCCAGCAGTTTATCACGCAGGGTCTATGGCTACACCTTC.

The rearrangement links TRBV5-1 to TRBJ1-2; D is perhaps TRBD1 (6 bases). Germline V CDR1 and CDR2: SGHRS, YFSETQ. V dropped 0 bases and J dropped 6 bases, with 24 bases sitting between them. The CDR3 is 18 residues long. CDR3 nucleotide sequence: TGCGCCAGCAGCTTGGCCTCCGGGCGGGACCCACAGGGAAATGGCTACACCTTC. Its protein is CASSLASGRDPQGNGYTF.

As regards this clone: Different DNA sequences within this sample yield the same CDR3. The V call is TRBV7-3, the J call TRBJ2-1, with D hard to call. Germline V gives CDR1 SGHTA, CDR2 FQGTGA. This CDR3 has 12 amino acids. V gave up 5 bases and J gave up 9 bases, with 11 bases separating them. CDR3 DNA: TGTGCCAGCAGCCCGCCGGCCGGTGAGCAGTTCTTC. Amino acid sequence: CASSPPAGEQFF.

The V and J genes are TRBV29-1 and TRBJ1-4; no clear D. CDR3 length equals 13 residues. CDR1 SQVTM and CDR2 ANQGSEA come from the germline V gene. Trimming stripped 3 bases from V and 8 bases from J, with 13 bases between. CDR3 amino acids: CSVDEGASEKLFF. The CDR3 DNA is TGCAGCGTTGACGAGGGAGCGTCGGAAAAACTGTTTTTT.

In this sample, this clone turned up a few times. The chain links TRBV6-5 to TRBJ2-7; tentative D call: TRBD1 (6 bases). This CDR3 comprises 12 residues. V was trimmed by 4 bases and J by 4 bases, leaving 8 bases between them. CDR1 MNHEY and CDR2 SVGAGI come from the germline V gene. CDR3 residues: CASSLGGYEQYF. CDR3 coding DNA: TGTGCCAGCAGTTTAGGGGGATACGAGCAGTACTTC.

The V gene is TRBV12-2, the J gene TRBJ2-7; the table's D gene call, TRBD2, was not cross checked with the DNA. TRBV12-2 constitutes a pseudogene. This CDR3 contains 17 residues. The CDR3 here is CASRLAFHREGHYEQYF. In nucleotides, the CDR3 is TGTGCAAGTCGCTTAGCGTTTCATCGGGAGGGCCACTACGAGCAGTACTTC.

The gene calls are TRBV19 and TRBJ1-2; D is uncertain. With 3 bases removed from V and 7 bases from J, the gap between germline ends came to 18 bases. The CDR3 loop spans 15 amino acids. CDR1 is LNHDA and CDR2 is SQIVND in the germline V gene (reference sequence). CDR3 protein: CASSMSLVTRAGYTF. The CDR3 coding sequence is TGTGCCAGTAGTATGTCGCTCGTAACGAGGGCTGGCTACACCTTC. Full variable domain (missing parts from reference TRBV19 and TRBJ1-2): DGGITQSPKYLFRKEGQNVTLSCEQNLNHDAMYWYRQDPGQGLRLIYYSQIVNDFQKGDIAEGYSVSREKKESFPLTVTSAQKNPTAFYLCASSMSLVTRAGYTFGSGTRLTVV.

This chain joins TRBV19 and TRBJ2-6, with TRBD2 identical over 9 bases. Germline CDR1 is LNHDA and CDR2 is SQIVND (reference sequence). Losses at the gene ends were 3 bases for V and 0 bases for J; bases not matched to a gene: 12. This CDR3 has 20 residues. In DNA, the CDR3 is TGTGCCAGTAGTATGAGGGGCGGGAGGGAACCACCCTCTGGGGCCAACGTCCTGACTTTC. Amino acids: CASSMRGGREPPSGANVLTF.

A word on this clone: The junction and the germline gene differ at one end; a read error may be behind it. The V gene is TRBV7-7, the J gene TRBJ1-1; a possible D gene is TRBD1 (6 bases). The CDR3 has 13 amino acids. CDR1 and CDR2 from the germline V gene are SSHAT and FNYEAQ (reference sequence). The CDR3 DNA follows: TGTGCTAGCAGTCGATTACAGGGATCTGAAGCTTTCTTT. It encodes CASSRLQGSEAFF.

The gene calls are TRBV10-3 and TRBJ2-7; 11 bases match TRBD2. Trimming took 4 bases from V and 1 from J; bases not matched to a gene: 12. From germline, CDR1 is ENHRY and CDR2 SYGVKD. CDR3 length equals 18 residues. CDR3 sequence: CAISAATSGTQFSYEQYF. The DNA of the CDR3 is TGTGCCATCAGTGCGGCGACTAGCGGGACGCAATTTTCCTACGAGCAGTACTTC.